This TCR beta chain was identified in a study of CD8 T cells in ankylosing spondylitis. As concerns this clonotype: Its antigen is not identified.

V was shortened by 0 bases and J by 5 bases, with 16 bases between the two germline ends. The CDR3 contains 16 residues. Per germline, CDR1 LGHNA and CDR2 YSLEER. TCRdb re-called the 5' RACE reads with MiXCR, one entry per CDR3 protein. The sample carries about 210,000 distinct CDR3 sequences, about 7% recorded once. Study results and caveats: Among TCR beta sequences, a motif of 7 to 9 highly homologous variants appeared characteristic of ankylosing spondylitis blood.

V is TRBV4-3 and J is TRBJ1-2, with D maybe TRBD1 (5 bases). The sequence was obtained from a male donor with ankylosing spondylitis. Sequenced: blood, either unsorted or a sorted T cell fraction (not recorded which). The CDR3 region has the DNA TGCGCCAGCAGCCAAGAAACCGTAGGGACTCTTTATGGCTACACCTTC. Translating gives CASSQETVGTLYGYTF.